This T cell receptor (beta chain) is from a study of a mutant IDH1 vaccine in newly diagnosed glioma (dated by TCRdb to the early 2020s). Context from the whole study: Vaccination began 4-6 weeks after radiotherapy alone, or alongside temozolomide cycles in the chemotherapy-containing groups. Of the approximately 35 treated patients, approximately 60% were male and 37.5% were female, and the mean age was around 40 years. Before enrollment, most patients had been given radiochemotherapy with temozolomide as standard therapy, while the rest had received either radiotherapy alone or temozolomide alone. The week-35 safety follow-up was designated visit V12, and the week-47 end of study was designated visit V13. Six visits were used for peripheral blood collection: V03 (baseline), V05, V07, V10, V12 and V13. For exploratory analyses, around 23 treated patients had longitudinal TCRB deep sequencing done wherever samples were available. Findings and caveats that apply to the study as a whole: PBMC samples for TCRB deep sequencing were selected based on availability. Immune responses induced by the vaccine were seen in roughly 95% of patients across multiple MHC alleles. The authors noted that analyses of patient blood samples could not be reproduced because of sample limitations. Changes in the top peripheral T cell clonotypes picked up by TCRB sequencing did not appear to be linked to pseudoprogression.

Comments on this clone: Its antigen has not been determined. No base quality information exists; no much larger clone differs at one position.

Library prep was done by the immunoSEQ multiplex PCR assay. The hsTCRB Kit was used according to the manufacturer's protocol to amplify rearranged TCR beta chain sequences. Sequencing of TCRB libraries was carried out on an Illumina MiSeq. The original pipeline was this. Demultiplexing, trimming and gene mapping were performed with the kit vendor's proprietary platform. TCRdb took this table from immuneACCESS and kept in-frame rearrangements with V and J called. Such tables lack part of the clones; where checked against another copy, unresolved V genes explain under half of the gap, and the rest is unexplained. The DNA gave D and trimming, while V, J and clone size come from that table. The sample table holds about 23,000 clones, of which approximately 88% were seen once. The ten largest account for 2.8% of the sample. Taken from cysteine to phenylalanine, the CDR3 has 16 residues. This entry keeps only the CDR3 DNA: 48 bases, framed from base 1. The germline V gene (reference sequence) provides CDR1 LNHNV and CDR2 YYDKDF. Trimmed from V: 5 bases; trimmed from J: 7 bases; junction bases lacking a gene match: 7.

This specimen's time point label, interpreted: week 47, end of study. Each vaccine dose, consisting of 300 ug of a 20-mer mutant IDH1 peptide in Montanide, was administered subcutaneously with topical imiquimod. Eight vaccinations were administered to patients in weeks 1, 3, 5, 7, 11, 15, 19 and 23, corresponding to visits V03 through V10. All donors had newly diagnosed IDH1-mutant astrocytomas of WHO grade 3 or 4 that showed loss of nuclear ATRX. The samples were drawn from NOA16, a multicentre, single-arm, open-label phase I trial in Germany that tested a mutant IDH1 peptide vaccine in humans for the first time. Genomic DNA for TCRB sequencing was extracted from EDTA blood using the DNeasy Blood and Tissue Kit.

The V gene is TRBV15 and the J gene is TRBJ2-1, and 14 junctional nucleotides match TRBD2. This receptor was obtained from a man in his forties or fifties with glioma. Sample: PBMCs, taken from a glioma patient whose treatment included an IDH1 peptide vaccine. The sequenced DNA is TGTGCCACCAGCGGTGGACTAGCGGGAGGACAGAATGAGCAGTTCTTC. Its protein reads: CATSGGLAGGQNEQFF.